The 29 T cell receptor beta chains listed next were all sequenced from one sample in a study of T cell changes during pregnancy in multiple sclerosis. Profiling relied on immunoSEQ multiplex PCR, and the TCRdb table lists in-frame clones only, not all of them. The sample contains over 50,000 clones, roughly 92% of which appear only once. Material: CD4+ T cells from peripheral blood mononuclear cells, obtained in the third trimester of pregnancy. The receptors originated from a female donor with multiple sclerosis, enrolled in a pregnancy study.

This rearrangement joins TRBV19 to TRBJ1-5; 8 bases are a match to TRBD1. The CDR3 is 13 residues long. Germline V gene sequence: CDR1 LNHDA, CDR2 SQIVND (reference sequence). Trimming at V came to 7 bases and at J to 6 bases, leaving 5 bases not matched to a gene. The CDR3 nucleotides read TGTGCCAGTAACTTGGACAGGGTTCAGCCCCAGCATTTT. It is translated as CASNLDRVQPQHF. Together with reference TRBV19 and TRBJ1-5, the CDR3 gives the full variable domain: DGGITQSPKYLFRKEGQNVTLSCEQNLNHDAMYWYRQDPGQGLRLIYYSQIVNDFQKGDIAEGYSVSREKKESFPLTVTSAQKNPTAFYLCASNLDRVQPQHFGDGTRLSIL.

The genes are TRBV5-1 and TRBJ1-3; possible D gene TRBD1, 6 bases. Trimming stripped 3 bases from V and 1 base from J, with 23 bases between. Germline V CDR1 and CDR2: SGHRS, YFSETQ. This CDR3 region has 19 residues. The CDR3 protein is CASSYFSRGFIGSGNTIYF. CDR3 bases: TGCGCCAGCAGCTATTTCTCCAGGGGATTTATCGGATCTGGAAACACCATATATTTT.

V gene TRBV18 combines with J gene TRBJ2-7; 13 nucleotides line up with TRBD2. CDR3 length equals 16 residues. The V and J ends lost 5 bases and 0 bases, in that order; junction bases with no gene match: 4. CDR1 is KGHSH and CDR2 is LQKENI in the germline V gene. The CDR3 here is CASSSGLAGDSYEQYF. The DNA for the CDR3 is TGTGCCAGCTCATCCGGACTAGCGGGGGACTCCTACGAGCAGTACTTC.

This chain links TRBV9 with TRBJ1-2; the D gene is possibly TRBD1 (6 bases). The CDR3 spans 12 residues. Germline V gene data show CDR1 as SGDLS and CDR2 as YYNGEE. V dropped 3 bases and J dropped 13 bases, with 16 bases sitting between them. The CDR3: CASSGEGGIPTF. Written as DNA, the CDR3 is TGTGCCAGCAGCGGCGAAGGGGGTATCCCCACCTTC.

The rearrangement uses TRBV5-1 and TRBJ1-3; TRBD1 is a possible D gene (5 bases). The CDR3 totals 14 residues. The ends were cut back, 5 bases at V and 1 base at J, with 10 bases in the middle. Germline V CDR1 and CDR2: SGHRS, YFSETQ. The CDR3 region has the DNA TGCGCCAGCAGGAAAGGGGTGTCTGGAAACACCATATATTTT. It translates to CASRKGVSGNTIYF. Full variable domain (remainder filled in from reference TRBV5-1 and TRBJ1-3): KAGVTQTPRYLIKTRGQQVTLSCSPISGHRSVSWYQQTPGQGLQFLFEYFSETQRNKGNFPGRFSGRQFSNSRSEMNVSTLELGDSALYLCASRKGVSGNTIYFGEGSWLTVV.

The chain combines TRBV13 with TRBJ2-1; TRBD2 aligns across 7 bases. Germline trimming cut 5 bases from V and 4 bases from J; bases unmatched to any gene: 11. The CDR3 is made up of 16 amino acids. Germline loops: CDR1 PRHDT, CDR2 FYEKMQ (reference sequence). The DNA of the CDR3 is TGTGCCAGCAGCCGACACGACGGGGGGTTATACAATGAGCAGTTCTTC. Its translation: CASSRHDGGLYNEQFF.

V is TRBV7-2 and J is TRBJ2-1, with D tentatively TRBD1 (5 bases). Germline V gene sequence: CDR1 SGHTA, CDR2 FQGNSA. V dropped 6 bases and J dropped 4 bases, with 10 bases sitting between them. This CDR3 contains 13 residues. Here the CDR3 reads CASSQQAYNEQFF. The CDR3 DNA sequence: TGTGCCAGCAGTCAACAGGCTTACAATGAGCAGTTCTTC.

This chain uses TRBV5-6 with TRBJ2-7; TRBD2 aligns across 10 bases. This CDR3 contains 17 residues. Trimming cost V 4 bases and J 5 bases; bases outside gene matches: 15. Germline V CDR1 and CDR2: SGHDT, YYEEEE. The CDR3 nucleotides read TGTGCCAGCAGCCTGTCCTTGGGAGCGGGAGGGCCTGACGAGCAGTACTTC. Its protein is CASSLSLGAGGPDEQYF.

This clone was seen only once. This chain connects TRBV19 to TRBJ1-4; D not certain. Deletions cut 1 base from V and 7 bases from J, with 13 bases between. Germline V gene sequence: CDR1 LNHDA, CDR2 SQIVND (reference sequence). CDR3 length equals 15 residues. For the CDR3, the DNA is TGTGCCAGTAGTATAGGGGCTACCGGAGGTGAAAAACTGTTTTTT. Amino acid sequence: CASSIGATGGEKLFF.

The chain has TRBV13 and TRBJ2-2; 10 bases fit TRBD2. The CDR3 runs 17 residues. J was trimmed by 4 bases and V by 3 bases; bases with no gene match: 8. Per germline, CDR1 PRHDT and CDR2 FYEKMQ (reference sequence). The CDR3 DNA reads as TGTGCCAGCAGCTTGGCTCTAGCGGGGGCCATCACCGGGGAGCTGTTTTTT. It encodes CASSLALAGAITGELFF.

The chain joins TRBV5-1 to TRBJ2-7, with D possibly being TRBD1 (5 bases). Deletions cut 2 bases from V and 0 bases from J, with 9 bases between. The CDR3 spans 14 residues. CDR1 and CDR2 (germline): SGHRS, YFSETQ. The DNA of the CDR3 is TGCGCCAGCAGCTTAACAGGCACCTCCTACGAGCAGTACTTC. It is translated as CASSLTGTSYEQYF.

This chain uses TRBV28 with TRBJ1-1; possibly TRBD1 for D (6 bases). V lost 3 bases and J lost 1, with 15 bases in between. The CDR3 covers 16 residues. CDR1 MDHEN and CDR2 SYDVKM come from the germline V gene. The CDR3: CASSFTGRVGNTEAFF. The CDR3 DNA sequence: TGTGCCAGCAGTTTTACAGGGAGGGTAGGGAACACTGAAGCTTTCTTT.

This clone was observed a single time. V is TRBV7-8 and J is TRBJ2-2; 10 nucleotides agree with TRBD1. The CDR3 runs to 18 residues. CDR1 and CDR2 (germline): SGHVS, FQNEAQ. With 2 bases clipped from V and 7 bases from J, the junction kept 13 bases outside the gene matches. The DNA of the CDR3 is TGTGCCAGCAGCTTAAAAGACCTTCCGGGACAGGGGATCGGGGAGCTGTTTTTT. Protein sequence: CASSLKDLPGQGIGELFF.

The chain couples TRBV28 to TRBJ1-2, with D possibly being TRBD1 (5 bases). The V end lost 3 bases, the J end lost 7 bases, and 21 bases lay between the germline ends. The CDR3 is 16 amino acids. Germline CDR1 is MDHEN and CDR2 is SYDVKM. The CDR3 sequence: CASSFGGGTSLGGYTF. The DNA of the CDR3 is TGTGCCAGCAGTTTCGGTGGCGGGACTTCCTTGGGTGGCTACACCTTC.

V usage is TRBV6-1 and J usage is TRBJ2-1; D is perhaps TRBD2 (5 bases). V shed 3 bases and J shed 13 bases, with 10 bases lying between them. The CDR3 is 11 amino acids. The V gene's germline CDR1 is MNHNS and CDR2 SASEGT. In DNA, the CDR3 is TGTGCCAGCAGTGATTGGACTGCACAGTTCTTC. Translation: CASSDWTAQFF.

The rearrangement joins TRBV27 to TRBJ1-5; 7 positions agree with TRBD1. In germline, CDR1 is MNHEY, CDR2 SMNVEV (reference sequence). The CDR3 runs 17 residues. V was pared by 5 bases and J by 0 bases, with 10 bases of the junction left unmatched. The CDR3 sequence: CASSQRRTGDSNQPQHF. In DNA, the CDR3 is TGTGCCAGCAGTCAACGGAGGACAGGCGATAGCAATCAGCCCCAGCATTTT.

V is TRBV20-1 and J is TRBJ1-1; D unclear. CDR1 is DFQATT and CDR2 is SNEGSKA in the germline V gene (reference sequence). Deletions cut 4 bases from V and 1 base from J, with 4 bases between. This CDR3 region has 11 residues. The CDR3 protein is CSANRNTEAFF. CDR3 DNA sequence: TGCAGTGCTAACAGGAACACTGAAGCTTTCTTT.

The rearrangement joins TRBV7-2 to TRBJ2-1, with a weak D call TRBD2 (7 bases). Per germline, CDR1 SGHTA and CDR2 FQGNSA. The CDR3 has 15 residues. Trimming took 1 base from V and 7 from J, leaving 14 bases between them. CDR3 protein: CASSLVRGPPNEQFF. In DNA form, the CDR3 reads TGTGCCAGCAGCTTAGTGCGGGGGCCCCCAAATGAGCAGTTCTTC.

The chain links TRBV6-6 to TRBJ1-2; 9 positions match TRBD1. The germline CDR1 and CDR2 sequences are MNHNY and SVGAGI (reference sequence). The V and J ends lost 5 bases and 0 bases, in that order; junction bases with no gene match: 1. CDR3 size: 14 residues. The CDR3 region is CASSRTGANYGYTF. The CDR3 DNA sequence: TGTGCCAGCAGTCGGACAGGGGCTAACTATGGCTACACCTTC.

The chain links TRBV11-1 to TRBJ1-1, with TRBD1 as a possible D gene (5 bases). Trimming took off 1 base at V and 1 base at J, with 10 bases between the two ends. The germline V gene encodes CDR1 SGHAT and CDR2 FQDESV (reference sequence). CDR3 length equals 15 residues. CDR3: CASSLGRRANTEAFF. The CDR3 DNA reads as TGTGCCAGCAGCTTAGGGCGCAGGGCGAACACTGAAGCTTTCTTT. The full variable domain, completed using reference TRBV11-1 and TRBJ1-1, is EAEVAQSPRYKITEKSQAVAFWCDPISGHATLYWYRQILGQGPELLVQFQDESVVDDSQLPKDRFSAERLKGVDSTLKIQPAELGDSAMYLCASSLGRRANTEAFFGQGTRLTVV.

The chain is built from TRBV5-4 and TRBJ1-3, with TRBD1 as a possible D gene (6 bases). The CDR3 covers 14 residues. Between the trimmed V and J ends, which lost 2 bases and 4 bases, there was a span of 10 bases. CDR1 and CDR2 (germline): SGHNT, YYREEE (reference sequence). The CDR3 nucleotides are TGTGCCAGCAGCTTCCGGGACAACGGAAACACCATATATTTT. Residues: CASSFRDNGNTIYF.

This chain connects TRBV15 to TRBJ2-7; 12 bases align to TRBD2. The CDR3 length is 15 residues. Germline V gene sequence: CDR1 LNHNV, CDR2 YYDKDF (reference sequence). J gave up 2 bases and V 3 bases, and 2 bases lay outside the gene matches. This chain's CDR3 is CATSSGLAGTYEQYF. The CDR3 region has the DNA TGTGCCACCAGCAGTGGACTAGCGGGGACCTACGAGCAGTACTTC. Combining the CDR3 with reference TRBV15 and TRBJ2-7 gives the whole variable domain DAMVIQNPRYQVTQFGKPVTLSCSQTLNHNVMYWYQQKSSQAPKLLFHYYDKDFNNEADTPDNFQSRRPNTSFCFLDIRSPGLGDTAMYLCATSSGLAGTYEQYFGPGTRLTVT.

The J gene is TRBJ1-4, the V gene TRBV7-9; 9 nucleotides line up with TRBD1. Germline CDR1 reads SEHNR; CDR2 reads FQNEAQ (reference sequence). J lost 7 bases, V lost 5 bases, and 5 bases had no gene match. There are 14 residues in the CDR3. The CDR3 sequence: CASSQDRGGEKLFF. CDR3 DNA sequence: TGTGCCAGCAGCCAAGACAGGGGGGGTGAAAAACTGTTTTTT.

The CDR3 coding sequence is TGCGCCAGCAGCTTGGATGAGGGGGCGCGCTACGAGCAGTACTTC. It yields the protein CASSLDEGARYEQYF. The chain is built from TRBV5-1 and TRBJ2-7; 7 positions agree with TRBD1. With 0 bases clipped from V and 3 bases from J, the junction kept 6 bases outside the gene matches. Germline V lookup: CDR1 SGHRS, CDR2 YFSETQ. This CDR3 has 15 amino acids. Together with reference TRBV5-1 and TRBJ2-7, the CDR3 gives the full variable domain: KAGVTQTPRYLIKTRGQQVTLSCSPISGHRSVSWYQQTPGQGLQFLFEYFSETQRNKGNFPGRFSGRQFSNSRSEMNVSTLELGDSALYLCASSLDEGARYEQYFGPGTRLTVT.

This chain joins TRBV7-3 and TRBJ1-2; the D gene is possibly TRBD1 (5 bases). Germline V lookup: CDR1 SGHTA, CDR2 FQGTGA. V dropped 5 bases and J dropped 4 bases, with 14 bases sitting between them. This CDR3 region has 14 residues. CDR3 coding DNA: TGTGCCAGCAGCCCCTCCCCGGGGGGCTATGGCTACACCTTC. It is translated as CASSPSPGGYGYTF.

This chain connects TRBV6-1 to TRBJ1-1, with a tentative D call TRBD1 (6 bases). Germline lookup yields CDR1 MNHNS and CDR2 SASEGT. This CDR3 is built from 13 residues. Between the trimmed V and J ends, which lost 3 bases and 10 bases, there was a span of 15 bases. CDR3 residues: CASSESATGGAFF. CDR3 bases: TGTGCCAGCAGTGAGTCAGCGACAGGAGGAGCTTTCTTT.

This clone has just one count. The genes are TRBV5-1 and TRBJ1-1, with 9 bases lining up with TRBD1. Germline V gives CDR1 SGHRS, CDR2 YFSETQ. V shed 3 bases, J shed 8 bases, and the junction held 11 bases outside the gene matches. The CDR3 length is 15 residues. CDR3 amino acids: CASSSLQGARIEAFF. Here the CDR3 DNA reads TGCGCCAGCAGCTCCTTACAGGGGGCCAGGATAGAAGCTTTCTTT.

The rearrangement uses TRBV7-2 and TRBJ1-2; D unclear. The length of the CDR3 is 13 residues. V gave up 4 bases and J gave up 1 base, with 7 bases separating them. Germline V gene sequence: CDR1 SGHTA, CDR2 FQGNSA. CDR3 in amino acids: CASSSDNNYGYTF. The CDR3 nucleotides read TGTGCCAGCAGCTCCGACAATAACTATGGCTACACCTTC.

The chain combines TRBV15 with TRBJ2-1; D is uncertain. Germline V gene sequence: CDR1 LNHNV, CDR2 YYDKDF (reference sequence). V lost 0 bases to trimming and J lost 5 bases, with 11 bases between them. The CDR3 runs 15 residues. CDR3: CATSRDQVANNEQFF. The CDR3 nucleotides are TGTGCCACCAGCAGAGATCAGGTTGCCAACAATGAGCAGTTCTTC.